The 22 T cell receptor beta chains in this list originate from one sample, sequenced in a study of shared clonotypes between healthy human individuals. Assay used: immunoSEQ multiplex PCR; TCRdb lists only in-frame clones, some missing. The table has roughly 500,000 clones, around four fifths seen once. Sample: PBMCs. The receptors stem from a woman aged 40 to 50 in good health. Some clones in this sample may be carry-over from other donors' samples.

The rearrangement joins TRBV18 to TRBJ2-3; 7 bases align to TRBD2. V shed 1 base and J 2 bases; nucleotides not matched to a gene: 6. The germline V gene encodes CDR1 KGHSH and CDR2 LQKENI. This CDR3 comprises 16 residues. The CDR3 DNA sequence: TGTGCCAGCTCACCACTTTCTAGCGGAGTCACAGATACGCAGTATTTT. It specifies CASSPLSSGVTDTQYF.

The sample holds a few counts of this clone. The chain uses TRBV5-4 and TRBJ2-5; TRBD2 aligns across 12 bases. Trimming removed 2 bases from V and 2 bases from J; junction bases left unmatched: 4. Germline V gene lookup returns CDR1 SGHNT and CDR2 YYREEE (reference sequence). This CDR3 spans 16 amino acids. CDR3 in DNA: TGTGCCAGCAGCTTACAAGGACTAGCGGGACAAGAGACCCAGTACTTC. Amino acid sequence: CASSLQGLAGQETQYF.

The chain combines TRBV4-1 with TRBJ2-7, with D possibly matching TRBD2 (5 bases). The germline V gene has CDR1 MGHRA and CDR2 YSYEKL. Deletions cut 1 base from V and 9 bases from J, with 16 bases between. The CDR3 runs 14 residues. Here the CDR3 DNA reads TGCGCCAGCAGCCAAGTTGGTGATGGGAGTCGGCAGTACTTC. It specifies CASSQVGDGSRQYF.

This clone was seen repeatedly, ten times or more. The V gene is TRBV27, the J gene TRBJ1-5; 11 nucleotides agree with TRBD1. Germline CDR1 and CDR2: MNHEY and SMNVEV (reference sequence). V shed 6 bases, J shed 2 bases, and the junction held 3 bases outside the gene matches. The length of the CDR3 is 15 residues. CDR3: CASSRGQGGNQPQHF. The CDR3, as DNA: TGTGCCAGCAGCCGGGGACAGGGGGGCAATCAGCCCCAGCATTTT.

As DNA, the CDR3 is TGTGCCAGCAGCTCAAGGACTAGCGGGAGTCTCCACGAGCAGTACTTC. Translated: CASSSRTSGSLHEQYF. The rearrangement uses TRBV7-8 and TRBJ2-7, with 13 bases identical to TRBD2. The V and J ends lost 4 bases and 5 bases, in that order; junction bases with no gene match: 8. Germline V lookup: CDR1 SGHVS, CDR2 FQNEAQ. The CDR3 spans 16 residues.

The CDR3 spells CAWSLPLWGFQETQYF. The CDR3, as DNA: TGTGCCTGGAGTCTACCACTGTGGGGGTTCCAAGAGACCCAGTACTTC. The J gene is TRBJ2-5, the V gene TRBV30, with D possibly called TRBD1 or TRBD2 (5 bases each). Germline V gene lookup returns CDR1 GTSNPN and CDR2 SVGIG (reference sequence). The CDR3 is 16 residues long. Trimming shortened V by 2 bases and J by 1 base, and 17 bases separated the two germline ends. The entire variable domain, with the rest obtained from reference TRBV30 and TRBJ2-5, is as follows: SQTIHQWPATLVQPVGSPLSLECTVEGTSNPNLYWYRQAAGRGLQLLFYSVGIGQISSEVPQNLSASRPQDRQFILSSKKLLLSDSGFYLCAWSLPLWGFQETQYFGPGTRLLVL.

A note on this clone: One end of the junction fails to match germline, which may point to a read error. The CDR3 DNA follows: TGTGCCAGCAGTTTGGTAGGGCAGGAGAACACCGGGGAGCTGTTTTTT. It codes for CASSLVGQENTGELFF. V gene TRBV5-6 combines with J gene TRBJ2-2; D unresolved. The CDR3 consists of 16 residues. Germline CDR1 reads SGHDT; CDR2 reads YYEEEE. Complete variable domain (other parts from reference TRBV5-6 and TRBJ2-2): DAGVTQSPTHLIKTRGQQVTLRCSPKSGHDTVSWYQQALGQGPQFIFQYYEEEERQRGNFPDRFSGHQFPNYSSELNVNALLLGDSALYLCASSLVGQENTGELFFGEGSRLTVL.

The gene calls are TRBV29-1 and TRBJ2-3; D unclear. V was trimmed by 1 base and J by 0 bases, leaving 8 bases between them. The CDR3 is 14 residues long. Germline V gene sequence: CDR1 SQVTM, CDR2 ANQGSEA. As DNA, the CDR3 is TGCAGCGTTGAAGGACTGGAGAGCACAGATACGCAGTATTTT. Translated: CSVEGLESTDTQYF.

The chain couples TRBV9 to TRBJ2-1, with TRBD1 identical over 8 bases. J gave up 7 bases and V 0 bases, and 6 bases lay outside the gene matches. CDR3 length: 15 amino acids. Per the germline V gene, CDR1 is SGDLS and CDR2 is YYNGEE. The CDR3 loop is CASSVGGTGGNEQFF. In DNA, the CDR3 is TGTGCCAGCAGCGTAGGGGGGACAGGCGGGAATGAGCAGTTCTTC.

A word on this clone: Possible read error: a much larger clone is one base away. CDR3 nucleotide sequence: TGTGCCAGCAGCCCCACGACTAGCACAGATACGCAGTATTTT. It is translated as CASSPTTSTDTQYF. The genes are TRBV4-2 and TRBJ2-3; D uncertain. Between the trimmed V and J ends, which lost 4 bases and 0 bases, there was a span of 8 bases. Germline assignment: CDR1 LGHNA and CDR2 YNFKEQ. The CDR3 contains 14 residues.

Notes on this clone: Other DNA sequences from this sample encode an identical CDR3 as well. This rearrangement joins TRBV30 to TRBJ2-7, with D possibly matching TRBD2 (6 bases). The ends were cut back, 1 base at V and 6 bases at J, with 7 bases in the middle. CDR3 length: 11 amino acids. Germline CDR1 GTSNPN, CDR2 SVGIG (reference sequence). Written as DNA, the CDR3 is TGTGCCTGGAGTGGCGGGGCCGAGCAGTACTTC. It encodes CAWSGGAEQYF.

In DNA, the CDR3 is TGTGCCAGTAGTAGGGGCCGGCAGATAAATGAAAAACTGTTTTTT. Its translation is CASSRGRQINEKLFF. The rearrangement joins TRBV19 to TRBJ1-4; TRBD1 is a possible D gene (5 bases). V was clipped by 4 bases and J by 5 bases, with 14 bases between them. This CDR3 has 15 amino acids. Germline lookup yields CDR1 LNHDA and CDR2 SQIVND (reference sequence).

Concerning this clone itself: Distinct nucleotide sequences in the sample also encode this CDR3. This sequence joins TRBV7-9 and TRBJ2-2, with D hard to call. Germline V CDR1 and CDR2: SEHNR, FQNEAQ (reference sequence). Trimming took off 1 base at V and 1 base at J, with 1 base between the two ends. This CDR3 contains 13 residues. In DNA form, the CDR3 reads TGTGCCAGCAGCTTAGGGAACACCGGGGAGCTGTTTTTT. This gives the protein CASSLGNTGELFF. Full variable domain (remainder filled in from reference TRBV7-9 and TRBJ2-2): DTGVSQNPRHKITKRGQNVTFRCDPISEHNRLYWYRQTLGQGPEFLTYFQNEAQLEKSRLLSDRFSAERPKGSFSTLEIQRTEQGDSAMYLCASSLGNTGELFFGEGSRLTVL.

This clone has a handful of counts. In the same sample, other DNA sequences code for this CDR3. The chain has TRBV30 and TRBJ2-5; tentative D call: TRBD2 (6 bases). This CDR3 has 12 amino acids. Germline V lookup: CDR1 GTSNPN, CDR2 SVGIG (reference sequence). V was shortened by 0 bases and J by 4 bases, with 6 bases between the two germline ends. CDR3 sequence reads: CAWSVGGETQYF. DNA for the CDR3: TGTGCCTGGAGTGTCGGGGGAGAGACCCAGTACTTC.

The CDR3 region has the DNA TGTGCCAGCAGTACAAGGAGGGCCCGGGATGAGCAGTTCTTC. This codes for CASSTRRARDEQFF. V gene TRBV6-1 combines with J gene TRBJ2-1; maybe TRBD2 (6 bases). The CDR3 consists of 14 residues. Germline CDR1 MNHNS, CDR2 SASEGT. V lost 5 bases, J lost 8 bases, and 16 bases lay in between.

This sequence joins TRBV5-1 and TRBJ2-7; 11 bases map to TRBD2. With 1 base clipped from V and 5 bases from J, the junction kept 5 bases outside the gene matches. Germline assignment: CDR1 SGHRS and CDR2 YFSETQ. This CDR3 is 15 amino acids long. The CDR3 DNA reads TGCGCCAGCAGCTTGAATAGCGGGAGGGTCGACGAGCAGTACTTC. This codes for CASSLNSGRVDEQYF.

The chain links TRBV6-1 to TRBJ2-7, with D unresolved. The V and J ends lost 1 base and 2 bases respectively, with 12 bases between them. The CDR3 covers 15 residues. The germline gives CDR1 MNHNS, CDR2 SASEGT. CDR3 nucleotides: TGTGCCAGCAGTGAAGGGGAAGGGTTCACCTACGAGCAGTACTTC. Encoded protein: CASSEGEGFTYEQYF.

The chain couples TRBV10-1 to TRBJ2-7; D is undetermined. V was trimmed by 6 bases and J by 3 bases, leaving 15 bases between them. This CDR3 comprises 14 residues. In germline, CDR1 is WNHNN, CDR2 SYGVQD (reference sequence). The CDR3 is CASSTPALDYEQYF. The CDR3 DNA follows: TGCGCCAGCAGCACCCCGGCATTAGACTACGAGCAGTACTTC.

J is TRBJ2-1 and V is TRBV7-9; D remains ambiguous. Trimming left V 5 bases short and J 6 bases short, with 14 bases between. CDR1 SEHNR and CDR2 FQNEAQ come from the germline V gene (reference sequence). This CDR3 comprises 14 residues. This chain's CDR3 is CASSPPGQRNEQFF. In DNA form, the CDR3 reads TGTGCCAGCAGCCCTCCAGGTCAGCGCAATGAGCAGTTCTTC. The whole variable domain, remainder taken from reference TRBV7-9 and TRBJ2-1, is DTGVSQNPRHKITKRGQNVTFRCDPISEHNRLYWYRQTLGQGPEFLTYFQNEAQLEKSRLLSDRFSAERPKGSFSTLEIQRTEQGDSAMYLCASSPPGQRNEQFFGPGTRLTVL.

The chain has TRBV4-1 and TRBJ2-1; D gene unclear. The CDR3 spans 13 residues. Germline CDR1 reads MGHRA; CDR2 reads YSYEKL. The V and J ends lost 2 bases and 10 bases respectively, with 12 bases between them. CDR3 sequence reads: CASSQLLWVEQFF. The CDR3 DNA reads as TGCGCCAGCAGCCAACTACTCTGGGTAGAGCAGTTCTTC.

The chain joins TRBV18 to TRBJ1-2; tentative D call: TRBD1 (5 bases). This CDR3 is 15 amino acids long. Germline V gives CDR1 KGHSH, CDR2 LQKENI. Trimming cost V 6 bases and J 8 bases, with 22 bases left between them. The CDR3 spells CASSESGTPNKGYTF. DNA of the CDR3: TGTGCCAGCTCTGAGTCCGGGACGCCTAATAAGGGCTACACCTTC.

This clone was seen at least ten times. The chain carries TRBV6-6 and TRBJ2-3, with 10 bases identical to TRBD2. Germline lookup yields CDR1 MNHNY and CDR2 SVGAGI (reference sequence). The CDR3 has 14 amino acids. The ends lost 6 bases at V and 2 bases at J; junction bases unmatched: 2. The CDR3 DNA reads TGTGCCAGCAGGGGGACTAGCGACACAGATACGCAGTATTTT. This sequence encodes CASRGTSDTDTQYF.